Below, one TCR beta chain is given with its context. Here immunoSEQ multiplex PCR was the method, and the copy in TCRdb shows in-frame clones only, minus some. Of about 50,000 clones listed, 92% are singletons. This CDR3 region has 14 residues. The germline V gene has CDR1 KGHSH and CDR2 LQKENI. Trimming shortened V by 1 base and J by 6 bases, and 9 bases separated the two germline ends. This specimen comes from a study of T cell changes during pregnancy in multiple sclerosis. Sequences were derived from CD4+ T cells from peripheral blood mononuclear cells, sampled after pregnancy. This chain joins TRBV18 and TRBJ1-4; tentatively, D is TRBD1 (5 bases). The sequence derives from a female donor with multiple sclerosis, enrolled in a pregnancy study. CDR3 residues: CASSPRDFDEKLFF. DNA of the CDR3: TGTGCCAGCTCACCACGGGACTTTGATGAAAAACTGTTTTTT.